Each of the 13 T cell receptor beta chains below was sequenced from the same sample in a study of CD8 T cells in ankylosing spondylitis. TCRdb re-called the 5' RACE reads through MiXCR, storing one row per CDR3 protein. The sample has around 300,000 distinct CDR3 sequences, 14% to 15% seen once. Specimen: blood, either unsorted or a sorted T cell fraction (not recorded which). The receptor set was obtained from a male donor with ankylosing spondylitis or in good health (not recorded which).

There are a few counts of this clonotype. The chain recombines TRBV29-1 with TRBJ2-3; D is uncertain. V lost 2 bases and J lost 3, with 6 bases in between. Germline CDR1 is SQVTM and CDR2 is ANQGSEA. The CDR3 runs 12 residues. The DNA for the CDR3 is TGCAGCGTTGAAATTCGGACAGATACGCAGTATTTT. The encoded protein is CSVEIRTDTQYF.

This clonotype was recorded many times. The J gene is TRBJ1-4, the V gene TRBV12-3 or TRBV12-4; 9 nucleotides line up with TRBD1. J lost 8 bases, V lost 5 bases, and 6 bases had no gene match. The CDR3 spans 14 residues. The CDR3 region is CASSQQGAAEKLFF. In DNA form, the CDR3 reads TGTGCCAGCAGTCAACAGGGGGCGGCAGAAAAACTGTTTTTT.

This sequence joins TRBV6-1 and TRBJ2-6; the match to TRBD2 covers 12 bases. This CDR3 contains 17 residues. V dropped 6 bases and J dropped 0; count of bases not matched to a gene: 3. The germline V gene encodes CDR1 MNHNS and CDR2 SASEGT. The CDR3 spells CASSSLAGGSGANVLTF. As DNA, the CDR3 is TGTGCCAGCAGCTCACTAGCGGGAGGCTCTGGGGCCAACGTCCTGACTTTC.

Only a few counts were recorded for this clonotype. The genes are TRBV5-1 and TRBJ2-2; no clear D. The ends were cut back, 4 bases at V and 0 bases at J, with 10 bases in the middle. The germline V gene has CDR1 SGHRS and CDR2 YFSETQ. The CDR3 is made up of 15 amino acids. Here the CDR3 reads CASSLIMANTGELFF. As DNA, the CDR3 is TGCGCCAGCAGCCTTATCATGGCGAACACCGGGGAGCTGTTTTTT.

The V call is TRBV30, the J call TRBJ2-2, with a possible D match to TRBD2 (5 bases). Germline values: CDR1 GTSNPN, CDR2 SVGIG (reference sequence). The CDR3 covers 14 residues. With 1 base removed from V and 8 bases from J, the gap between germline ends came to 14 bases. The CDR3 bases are TGTGCCTGGAGTGCCCGGACTCGGTCGGGGGAGCTGTTTTTT. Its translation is CAWSARTRSGELFF.

The CDR3: CASSSRGWEGTGELFF. CDR3 in DNA: TGTGCCAGCAGCTCTAGGGGGTGGGAAGGCACCGGGGAGCTGTTTTTT. The chain joins TRBV7-8 to TRBJ2-2, with TRBD1 as a possible D gene (6 bases). The germline gives CDR1 SGHVS, CDR2 FQNEAQ. Trimming took 4 bases from V and 4 from J, leaving 16 bases between them. The CDR3 length is 16 residues.

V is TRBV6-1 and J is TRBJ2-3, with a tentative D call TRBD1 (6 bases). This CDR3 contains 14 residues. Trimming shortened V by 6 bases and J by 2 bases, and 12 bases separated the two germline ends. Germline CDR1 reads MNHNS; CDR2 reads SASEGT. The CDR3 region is CASSPRTDTDTQYF. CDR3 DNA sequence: TGTGCCAGCAGCCCTAGGACAGACACAGATACGCAGTATTTT.

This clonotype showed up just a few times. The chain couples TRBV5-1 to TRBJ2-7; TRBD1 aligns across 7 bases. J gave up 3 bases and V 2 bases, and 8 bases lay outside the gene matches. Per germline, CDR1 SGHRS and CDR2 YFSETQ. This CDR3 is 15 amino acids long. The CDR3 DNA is TGCGCCAGCAGCTTCCTGATGGGGACAGACTACGAGCAGTACTTC. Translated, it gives CASSFLMGTDYEQYF.

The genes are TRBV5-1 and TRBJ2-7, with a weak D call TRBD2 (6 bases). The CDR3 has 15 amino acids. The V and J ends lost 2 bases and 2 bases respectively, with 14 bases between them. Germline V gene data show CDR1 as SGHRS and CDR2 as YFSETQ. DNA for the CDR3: TGCGCCAGCAGCTTTAATAGGGAGGAACCCTACGAGCAGTACTTC. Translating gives CASSFNREEPYEQYF.

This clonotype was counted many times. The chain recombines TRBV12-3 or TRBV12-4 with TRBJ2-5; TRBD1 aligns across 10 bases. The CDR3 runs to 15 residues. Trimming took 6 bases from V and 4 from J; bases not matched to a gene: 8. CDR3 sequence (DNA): TGTGCCAGCAGCCCCGGGACAGGGGAGCCAGAGACCCAGTACTTC. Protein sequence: CASSPGTGEPETQYF.

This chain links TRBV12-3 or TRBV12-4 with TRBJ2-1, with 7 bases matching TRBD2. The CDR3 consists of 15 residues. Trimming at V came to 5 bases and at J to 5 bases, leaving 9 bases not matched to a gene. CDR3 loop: CASSRGRARDNEQFF. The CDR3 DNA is TGTGCCAGCAGTCGTGGGAGGGCCCGAGACAATGAGCAGTTCTTC.

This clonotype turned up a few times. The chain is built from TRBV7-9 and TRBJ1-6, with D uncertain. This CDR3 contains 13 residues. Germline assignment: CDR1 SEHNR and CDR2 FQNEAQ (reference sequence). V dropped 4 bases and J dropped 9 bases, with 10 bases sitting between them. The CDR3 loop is CASSSAWSSPLHF. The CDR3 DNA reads TGTGCCAGCAGCTCGGCCTGGAGTTCACCCCTCCACTTT.

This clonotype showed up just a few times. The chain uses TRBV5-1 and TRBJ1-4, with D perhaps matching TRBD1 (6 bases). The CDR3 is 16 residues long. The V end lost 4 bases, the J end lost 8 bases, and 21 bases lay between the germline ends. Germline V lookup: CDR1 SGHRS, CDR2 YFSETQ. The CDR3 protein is CASSPGGAGTGEKLFF. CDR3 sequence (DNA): TGCGCCAGCAGCCCCGGGGGCGCAGGGACCGGCGAAAAACTGTTTTTT.